Below are 10 T cell receptor beta chains sequenced from a single sample in a study of T cells generated in artificial thymic organoids. Separate semi-nested PCRs amplified TCRalpha and TCRbeta libraries using constant-region reverse primers in TRAC or TRBC. Using its own MiXCR run on the 5' RACE reads, TCRdb lists one record per CDR3 protein. This table has some 3,300 distinct CDR3 sequences, around a third appearing once. Sequencing was done on a sample of naive CD8+ T cells from blood. Subset denoted: CD3+TCRalphabeta+CD8SP T cells; for blood, CD45RO-CCR7+ naive CD8+ T cells. Receptor source: a human donor who gave cord blood stem cells for thymic organoid culture, a cardiac surgery patient who gave postnatal thymus, or a blood donor (not recorded which).

By sample fraction, this clonotype is medium-sized. This chain links TRBV30 with TRBJ1-2, with TRBD1 matching over 7 bases. J was trimmed by 1 base and V by 5 bases; bases with no gene match: 10. The CDR3 has 15 amino acids. In germline, CDR1 is GTSNPN, CDR2 SVGIG (reference sequence). The CDR3 DNA sequence: TGTGCCTGGGATGTGGGGACAGTCCTTAACTATGGCTACACCTTC. The encoded protein is CAWDVGTVLNYGYTF. The full variable domain, its missing parts supplied by reference TRBV30 and TRBJ1-2, is SQTIHQWPATLVQPVGSPLSLECTVEGTSNPNLYWYRQAAGRGLQLLFYSVGIGQISSEVPQNLSASRPQDRQFILSSKKLLLSDSGFYLCAWDVGTVLNYGYTFGSGTRLTVV.

This clonotype ranks as large. CDR3 region: CSVVRERIHNEQFF. The CDR3 coding sequence is TGCAGCGTTGTTAGGGAGCGGATACACAATGAGCAGTTCTTC. The V and J genes are TRBV29-1 and TRBJ2-1; D may be TRBD2 (5 bases). The CDR3 length is 14 residues. V shed 4 bases and J shed 5 bases, with 15 bases lying between them. The germline CDR1 and CDR2 sequences are SQVTM and ANQGSEA.

This clonotype was picked up one time. The chain joins TRBV29-1 to TRBJ2-2; D ambiguous. The CDR3 consists of 17 residues. V was clipped by 4 bases and J by 1 base, with 19 bases between them. The germline gives CDR1 SQVTM, CDR2 ANQGSEA. The DNA for the CDR3 is TGCAGCGTTGCCCACCAAGGATCTTGGCAGAACACCGGGGAGCTGTTTTTT. Residues: CSVAHQGSWQNTGELFF.

In its sample, this clonotype is medium-sized (0.01 to 0.1%). The V call is TRBV28, the J call TRBJ2-1; D call uncertain. The germline V gene encodes CDR1 MDHEN and CDR2 SYDVKM. Trimming took 6 bases from V and 3 from J, leaving 15 bases between them. The CDR3 is 15 residues long. CDR3 DNA: TGTGCCAGCAGCATTGACAATGGGGTCTACAATGAGCAGTTCTTC. This codes for CASSIDNGVYNEQFF.

The genes are TRBV29-1 and TRBJ2-1; 10 bases match TRBD2. J was trimmed by 7 bases and V by 6 bases; bases with no gene match: 6. The CDR3 sequence is 13 residues long. Germline CDR1 and CDR2: SQVTM and ANQGSEA. The DNA for the CDR3 is TGCAGCGTAACCGGGACTAGCGATAATGAGCAGTTCTTC. Amino acid sequence: CSVTGTSDNEQFF.

The chain carries TRBV20-1 and TRBJ2-7, with 7 positions matching TRBD2. The germline V gene has CDR1 DFQATT and CDR2 SNEGSKA (reference sequence). The CDR3 has 14 amino acids. The junction had 8 bases not matched to a gene; V was cut back by 3 bases and J by 3 bases. The CDR3 loop reads CSARGGFSGYEQYF. The CDR3, as DNA: TGCAGTGCTAGGGGAGGGTTTAGCGGCTACGAGCAGTACTTC.

On this clonotype: Since a much larger clone is just one base distant, this may be a read error. J is TRBJ2-1 and V is TRBV27, with 8 nucleotides matching TRBD2. There are 14 residues in the CDR3. Germline CDR1 and CDR2: MNHEY and SMNVEV (reference sequence). CDR3 region: CASSILAEYNEQLF. The CDR3 nucleotides read TGTGCCAGCAGTATACTAGCGGAGTACAATGAGCAGCTCTTC.

This clonotype is judged medium-sized. The gene calls are TRBV10-3 and TRBJ2-3; D assignment may be TRBD1 or TRBD2 (6 bases each). The CDR3 loop spans 16 amino acids. The germline V and J ends were trimmed by 5 bases and 0 bases, with 15 bases remaining between them. The germline V gene has CDR1 ENHRY and CDR2 SYGVKD. The CDR3 sequence: CAISTVEGTSTDTQYF. CDR3 DNA sequence: TGTGCCATCAGTACCGTGGAGGGGACAAGCACAGATACGCAGTATTTT.

This clonotype has a handful of counts. The chain has TRBV7-6 and TRBJ2-7; maybe TRBD1 (5 bases). V was shortened by 1 base and J by 2 bases, with 9 bases between the two germline ends. Per the germline V gene, CDR1 is SGHVS and CDR2 is FNYEAQ. The CDR3 has 14 amino acids. The CDR3 sequence is CASSLDRTTYEQYF. As DNA, the CDR3 is TGTGCCAGCAGCTTAGACAGGACCACCTACGAGCAGTACTTC.

V and J are TRBV19 and TRBJ2-1; D possibly matches TRBD1 or TRBD2 (5 bases each). V dropped 3 bases and J dropped 0 bases, with 9 bases sitting between them. CDR1 is LNHDA and CDR2 is SQIVND in the germline V gene (reference sequence). CDR3 length: 15 amino acids. CDR3 amino acids: CASSMGERSYNEQFF. The CDR3 DNA follows: TGTGCCAGTAGTATGGGGGAGCGCTCCTACAATGAGCAGTTCTTC.